A selection of T cell receptor beta chains follows, all from one sample in a study of blood T cell repertoires in COVID-19. Sequencing was performed with immunoSEQ multiplex PCR; in TCRdb, only in-frame clones are kept and a portion is missing. The sample has under 300,000 clones, about 80% seen once. Sequencing input: PBMCs or T cells enriched from blood (not recorded which). The receptors shown here come from a man in his forties or fifties who had recovered from COVID-19. The CDR3 runs from the conserved cysteine through the conserved F or W. A D gene is named only where the DNA matches it firmly. For some rows the clone size is stated as once, few or many, or as a class when expanded; others skip it.

clone_size,d_call,v_call,j_call,cdr3_nt,cdr3_aa
NA,NA,TRBV24-1,TRBJ1-5,TGTGCCACCAGTGACATGGGACAACCATGGGATCAGCCCCAGCATTTT,CATSDMGQPWDQPQHF
NA,TRBD1,TRBV27,TRBJ1-6,TGTGCCAGCAGTCCCACCCGGGACAGGGGTTTCCCTTCCTATAATTCACCCCTCCACTTT,CASSPTRDRGFPSYNSPLHF
NA,NA,TRBV5-1,TRBJ1-4,TGCGCCAGCAGCTCTGGACAGTCTAATGAAAAACTGTTTTTT,CASSSGQSNEKLFF
NA,TRBD2,TRBV3-1/TRBV3-2,TRBJ2-5,TGTGCCAGCAGCCTAGCGGGGGTGCAAGAGACCCAGTACTTC,CASSLAGVQETQYF
NA,NA,TRBV28,TRBJ2-7,TGTGCCAGCAGTTTATCTCCTTCGGGGACTGTCGTCTACGAGCAGTACTTC,CASSLSPSGTVVYEQYF
NA,NA,TRBV28,TRBJ2-3,TGTGCCAGCAGTTTAGTACGGGGGACGCAGTATTTT,CASSLVRGTQYF
NA,NA,TRBV3-1/TRBV3-2,TRBJ2-1,TGTGCCAGCAGCCGGGTACAGGTTACCTACAATGAGCAGTTCTTC,CASSRVQVTYNEQFF
NA,NA,TRBV7-3,TRBJ2-1,TGTGCCAGCAGCCTAGCGCCTACCTACAATGAGCAGTTCTTC,CASSLAPTYNEQFF
few,NA,TRBV3-1/TRBV3-2,TRBJ1-1,TGTGCCAGCAGCCAACACTCGGGAGACACTGAAGCTTTCTTT,CASSQHSGDTEAFF
NA,TRBD1,TRBV7-9,TRBJ2-7,TGTGCCAGCAGCCCGACCTGGGACAGCTACGAGCAGTACTTC,CASSPTWDSYEQYF
NA,NA,TRBV3-1/TRBV3-2,TRBJ2-5,TGTGCCAGCAGCCCGGGACTGGGGTTGAAGACCCAGTACTTC,CASSPGLGLKTQYF
NA,NA,TRBV11-2,TRBJ1-1,TGTGCCAGCAGCCCCGACCGGGGGGCTGAAGCTTTCTTT,CASSPDRGAEAFF
NA,TRBD2,TRBV28,TRBJ2-3,TGTGCCAGCAGCTTGGGGACTAGCGGATATACGCAGTATTTT,CASSLGTSGYTQYF
NA,TRBD1,TRBV12-3/TRBV12-4,TRBJ1-5,TGTGCCAGCGCAGGGGGGCCCAATCAGCCCCAGCATTTT,CASAGGPNQPQHF
NA,TRBD1,TRBV9,TRBJ1-4,TGTGCCAGCAGCGCACAGGGGTCTAATGAAAAACTGTTTTTT,CASSAQGSNEKLFF
NA,TRBD1,TRBV24-1,TRBJ1-2,TGTGCCACCAGTGACCCCGGGACAGGGGAAGGCTACACCTTC,CATSDPGTGEGYTF
NA,TRBD2,TRBV7-6,TRBJ2-1,TGTGCCACCGGATGGGAGGGGTACGGTGAGCAGTTCTTC,CATGWEGYGEQFF
NA,NA,TRBV5-4,TRBJ1-2,TGTGCCAGCAGCCTCGGGAGGAACTATGGCTACACCTTC,CASSLGRNYGYTF
NA,TRBD1,TRBV10-3,TRBJ1-1,TGTGCCATCAGTGGACAGGGCAAAGCTTTCTTT,CAISGQGKAFF
NA,NA,TRBV7-3,TRBJ1-1,TGTGCCAGCAGCTCCGTTCGTCGGGGCACTGAAGCTTTCTTT,CASSSVRRGTEAFF
NA,NA,TRBV9,TRBJ1-1,TGTGCCAGCAGAGGACTGCCTGGCACTGAAGCTTTCTTT,CASRGLPGTEAFF
NA,NA,TRBV6-1,TRBJ2-1,TGTGCCAGCAGTGAACGGAGGTATGAGCAGTTCTTC,CASSERRYEQFF
NA,NA,TRBV28,TRBJ2-1,TGTGCCAGCAGTTTACAGTACAATGAGCAGTTCTTC,CASSLQYNEQFF
NA,TRBD1,TRBV14,TRBJ1-2,TGTGCCAGCAGCGGAGGACAGGGAACTATCTATGGCTACACCTTC,CASSGGQGTIYGYTF
few,NA,TRBV27,TRBJ1-6,TGTGCCAGCAGTTTTGGAGGGGACTCACCCCTCCACTTT,CASSFGGDSPLHF
NA,NA,TRBV9,TRBJ2-7,TGTGCCAGCAGCGGAACTCAAGATACCTACGAGCAGTACTTC,CASSGTQDTYEQYF
NA,TRBD2,TRBV3-1/TRBV3-2,TRBJ2-2,TGTGCCAGCAGCCAAGAAGGTACTAGCGGGGGACCAAGGACCGGGGAGCTGTTTTTT,CASSQEGTSGGPRTGELFF
few,NA,TRBV11-2,TRBJ2-6,TGTGCCAGCACGGAGTCCGGGGCCAACGTCCTGACTTTC,CASTESGANVLTF
NA,NA,TRBV10-2,TRBJ1-2,TGCGCCAGCAGTGAGTCCGACAGAGGATATGGCTACACCTTC,CASSESDRGYGYTF
NA,TRBD1,TRBV28,TRBJ1-5,TGTGCCAGCAGCCGACAGGGGGCAGGTCAGCCCCAGCATTTT,CASSRQGAGQPQHF
NA,NA,TRBV28,TRBJ2-5,TGTGCCAGCAGTTTACCGAACAGGGAAGAGACCCAGTACTTC,CASSLPNREETQYF
NA,NA,TRBV4-3,TRBJ1-2,TGCGCCAGCAGCCAATCTTACCAGCCCAGGGCCGGCTATGGCTACACCTTC,CASSQSYQPRAGYGYTF
NA,NA,TRBV2,TRBJ1-5,TGTGCCAGCAGTGAAGGGGGCTCTCAGCCCCAGCATTTT,CASSEGGSQPQHF
NA,TRBD1,TRBV3-1/TRBV3-2,TRBJ1-2,TGTGCCAGCAGCCGAGAGACAGGGGCTAACTATGGCTACACCTTC,CASSRETGANYGYTF
NA,NA,TRBV18,TRBJ1-1,TGTGCCAGCTCACCTTATCAGGAGAACACTGAAGCTTTCTTT,CASSPYQENTEAFF
NA,TRBD1,TRBV5-4,TRBJ1-5,TGTGCCAGCAGCTTGCCGACAGGGATATGCGCTATGCATCAGCCCCAGCATTTT,CASSLPTGICAMHQPQHF
NA,NA,TRBV20-1,TRBJ2-1,TGCAGTGCCAGTGGGACAACGAAGGATGAGCAGTTCTTC,CSASGTTKDEQFF
NA,NA,TRBV5-6,TRBJ2-7,TGTGCCAGCAGCTTTAGCAAAGTCGACGAGCAGTACTTC,CASSFSKVDEQYF
NA,TRBD1,TRBV5-1,TRBJ1-1,TGCGCCAGCAGCTCCTCCCTGACAGGGGCAGGCACTGAAGCTTTCTTT,CASSSSLTGAGTEAFF
NA,NA,TRBV7-9,TRBJ1-4,TGTGCCAGCAGCTGGGGGGGGGCAACTAATGAAAAACTGTTTTTT,CASSWGGATNEKLFF
NA,TRBD2,TRBV27,TRBJ2-1,TGTGCCAGCAGTTTCGGACTAGCGGGGTTAGGTGAGCAGTTCTTC,CASSFGLAGLGEQFF
NA,NA,TRBV5-1,TRBJ2-1,TGCGCCAGCAGCTTGACTATCCTGAGCTCCTACAATGAGCAGTTCTTC,CASSLTILSSYNEQFF
few,TRBD1,TRBV5-4,TRBJ1-1,TGTGCCAGCCGACGGGACGTGGGGACAGGGGTTGAAGCTTTCTTT,CASRRDVGTGVEAFF
once,NA,TRBV19,TRBJ2-2,TGTGCCAGTAGTCCCCCCCGGGCAGGGTTGGTAACCGGGGAGCTGTTTTTT,CASSPPRAGLVTGELFF
once,NA,TRBV6-5,TRBJ2-7,TGTGCCAGCAGTTTACGGGGGTGGAACGAGCAGTACTTC,CASSLRGWNEQYF
NA,TRBD1,TRBV12-3/TRBV12-4,TRBJ1-1,TGTGCCAGCAGGTTGGGACAGCTGGGCGTAGCTTTCTTT,CASRLGQLGVAFF
NA,TRBD2,TRBV5-4,TRBJ2-2,TGTGCCAGCAGCTCCCCGACTAGCGGGGGGGCCGGGGCGGAGCTGTTTTTT,CASSSPTSGGAGAELFF
NA,NA,TRBV5-1,TRBJ1-1,TGCGCCAGCAGCTTGCAGGGTGGATGGGACACTGAAGCTTTCTTT,CASSLQGGWDTEAFF
few,TRBD2,TRBV5-4,TRBJ2-2,TGTGCCAGCAGCTTAAGACTAGCGGGGGAGTTCGGGGAGCTGTTTTTT,CASSLRLAGEFGELFF
NA,NA,TRBV4-1,TRBJ1-6,TGCGCCAGCAGCCAAGATCAAACAGACCTTTTTTCACCCCTCCACTTT,CASSQDQTDLFSPLHF
NA,TRBD1,TRBV18,TRBJ1-6,TGTGCCAGCTCACCATCGGGACAGGGGACCTCGACACCCCTCCACTTT,CASSPSGQGTSTPLHF
NA,NA,TRBV10-3,TRBJ1-1,TGTGCCATCAGTGTCTCACATACCGAAGCTTTCTTT,CAISVSHTEAFF
NA,NA,TRBV7-3,TRBJ1-2,TGTGCCAGCAGCCCAGGAACAGGGTTAAACTATGGCTACACCTTC,CASSPGTGLNYGYTF
few,NA,TRBV19,TRBJ1-3,TGTGCCAGTAGTAAAGTCAGGGCTTCTGGAAACACCATATATTTT,CASSKVRASGNTIYF